This T cell receptor beta chain is from a study of blood T cells in healthy people across ages. Next came a second PCR, run for about 7 to 12 cycles, which used a sample-barcoded 5' primer along with a J-beta primer mix. Via MiXCR, TCRdb re-called the 5' RACE reads, giving one row per CDR3 protein. The sample contains fewer than 700,000 distinct CDR3 sequences, roughly 43% of which appear only once. The CDR3 has 14 residues. Trimming removed 6 bases at V and 1 base at J, with 11 bases between. Per the germline V gene, CDR1 is MDHEN and CDR2 is SYDVKM. The source of this sequence is a man aged 80 or over in good health. Material for sequencing was blood. The gene calls are TRBV28 and TRBJ2-3; TRBD2 is a possible D gene (6 bases). CDR3 DNA: TGTGCCAGCAGCTGGGGGGAAGGCACAGATACGCAGTATTTT. Its protein is CASSWGEGTDTQYF.